Sequencing of this T cell receptor (beta chain) was carried out in a study of human T cells and chemical hapten exposure. About the research overall: Affected patients, primarily female, had alopecia areata, totalis or universalis.

TCRdb used MiXCR to reprocess the RACE reads, holding one entry per CDR3 protein. The sample lists about 340,000 distinct CDR3 sequences, around 7% seen once, with 8.4% in the top ten. Noted time point: patch test 1, 2 weeks after DPC sensitization. Indicated treatment: therapeutic diphenylcyclopropenone sensitization with weekly scalp DPC. Extraction yielded total RNA from whole blood (unfractionated). Germline assignment: CDR1 SGHRS and CDR2 YFSETQ. V lost 4 bases, J lost 10 bases, and 22 bases lay in between. The length of the CDR3 is 15 residues. The starting material was whole blood, obtained in connection with sensitization to the hapten diphenylcyclopropenone (DPC). This clonotype was obtained from a woman between 18 and 29 years old with alopecia areata. Some clones in this sample may be carry-over from other donors' samples. The chain uses TRBV5-1 and TRBJ2-3; D uncertain. The CDR3 loop reads CASSQPGPAVAAQYF. CDR3 DNA sequence: TGCGCCAGCAGCCAGCCTGGACCCGCGGTTGCGGCGCAGTATTTT.